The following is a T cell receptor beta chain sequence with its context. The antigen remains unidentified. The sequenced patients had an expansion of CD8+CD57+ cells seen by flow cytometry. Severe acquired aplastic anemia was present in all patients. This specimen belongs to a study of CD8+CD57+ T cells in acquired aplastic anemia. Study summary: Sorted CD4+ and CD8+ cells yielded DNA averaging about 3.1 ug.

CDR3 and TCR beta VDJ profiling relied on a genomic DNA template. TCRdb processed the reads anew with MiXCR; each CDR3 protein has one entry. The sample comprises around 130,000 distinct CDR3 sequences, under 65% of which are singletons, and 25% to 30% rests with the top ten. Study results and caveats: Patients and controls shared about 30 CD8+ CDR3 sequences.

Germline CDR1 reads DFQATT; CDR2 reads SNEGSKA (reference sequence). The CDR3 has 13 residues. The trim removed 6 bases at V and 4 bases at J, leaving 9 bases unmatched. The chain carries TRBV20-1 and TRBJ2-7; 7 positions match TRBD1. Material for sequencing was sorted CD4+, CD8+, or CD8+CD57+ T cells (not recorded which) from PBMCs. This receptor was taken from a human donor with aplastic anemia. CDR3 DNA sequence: TGCAGTGCCGGCGAAGGGGGCAGGTACGAGCAGTACTTC. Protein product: CSAGEGGRYEQYF.